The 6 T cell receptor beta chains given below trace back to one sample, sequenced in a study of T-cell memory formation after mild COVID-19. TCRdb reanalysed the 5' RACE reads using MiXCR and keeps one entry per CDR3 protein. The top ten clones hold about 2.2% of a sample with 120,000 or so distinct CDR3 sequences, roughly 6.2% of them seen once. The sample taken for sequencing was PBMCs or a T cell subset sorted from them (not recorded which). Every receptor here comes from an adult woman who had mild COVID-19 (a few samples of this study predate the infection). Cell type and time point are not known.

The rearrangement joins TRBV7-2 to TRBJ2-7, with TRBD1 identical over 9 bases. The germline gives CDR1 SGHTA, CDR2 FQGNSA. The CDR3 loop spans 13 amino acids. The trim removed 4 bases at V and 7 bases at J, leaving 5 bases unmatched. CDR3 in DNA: TGTGCCAGCAGCTCGGACAGGGGCTGGGAGCAGTACTTC. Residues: CASSSDRGWEQYF.

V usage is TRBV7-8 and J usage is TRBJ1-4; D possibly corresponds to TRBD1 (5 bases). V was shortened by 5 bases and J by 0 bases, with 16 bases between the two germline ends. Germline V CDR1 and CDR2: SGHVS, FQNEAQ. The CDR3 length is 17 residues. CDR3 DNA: TGTGCCAGCAGCCCCCTCGGGAGGGGTGCAACTAATGAAAAACTGTTTTTT. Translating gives CASSPLGRGATNEKLFF. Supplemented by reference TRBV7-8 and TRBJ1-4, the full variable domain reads GAGVSQSPRYKVAKRGQDVALRCDPISGHVSLFWYQQALGQGPEFLTYFQNEAQLDKSGLPSDRFFAERPEGSVSTLKIQRTQQEDSAVYLCASSPLGRGATNEKLFFGSGTQLSVL.

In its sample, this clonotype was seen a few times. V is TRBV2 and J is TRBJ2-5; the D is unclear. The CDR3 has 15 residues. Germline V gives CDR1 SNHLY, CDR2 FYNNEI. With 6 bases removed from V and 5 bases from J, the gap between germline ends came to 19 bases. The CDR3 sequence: CASSLSLVGFETQYF. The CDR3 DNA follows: TGTGCCAGCAGCCTGAGCCTAGTTGGTTTCGAGACCCAGTACTTC.

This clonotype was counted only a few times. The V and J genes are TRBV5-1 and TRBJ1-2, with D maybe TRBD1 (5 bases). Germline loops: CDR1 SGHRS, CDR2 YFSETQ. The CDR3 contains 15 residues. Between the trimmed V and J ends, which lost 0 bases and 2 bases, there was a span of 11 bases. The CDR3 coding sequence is TGCGCCAGCAGCTTGGACGCAGGGTCAAACTATGGCTACACCTTC. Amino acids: CASSLDAGSNYGYTF. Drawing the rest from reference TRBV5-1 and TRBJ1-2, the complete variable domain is KAGVTQTPRYLIKTRGQQVTLSCSPISGHRSVSWYQQTPGQGLQFLFEYFSETQRNKGNFPGRFSGRQFSNSRSEMNVSTLELGDSALYLCASSLDAGSNYGYTFGSGTRLTVV.

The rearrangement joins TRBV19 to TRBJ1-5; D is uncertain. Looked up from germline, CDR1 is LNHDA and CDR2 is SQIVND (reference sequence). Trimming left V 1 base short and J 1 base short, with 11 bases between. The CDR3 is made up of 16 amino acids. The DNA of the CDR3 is TGTGCCAGTAGTATAGGTCCGCCCGGCAGCAATCAGCCCCAGCATTTT. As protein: CASSIGPPGSNQPQHF.

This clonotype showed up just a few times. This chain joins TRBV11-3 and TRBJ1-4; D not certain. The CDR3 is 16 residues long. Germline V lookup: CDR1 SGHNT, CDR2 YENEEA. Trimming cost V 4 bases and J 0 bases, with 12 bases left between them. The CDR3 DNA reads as TGTGCCAGCAGCTCTAGTACAATCTCAACTAATGAAAAACTGTTTTTT. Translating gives CASSSSTISTNEKLFF. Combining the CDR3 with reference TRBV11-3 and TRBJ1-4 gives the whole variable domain EAGVVQSPRYKIIEKKQPVAFWCNPISGHNTLYWYLQNLGQGPELLIRYENEEAVDDSQLPKDRFSAERLKGVDSTLKIQPAELGDSAVYLCASSSSTISTNEKLFFGSGTQLSVL.